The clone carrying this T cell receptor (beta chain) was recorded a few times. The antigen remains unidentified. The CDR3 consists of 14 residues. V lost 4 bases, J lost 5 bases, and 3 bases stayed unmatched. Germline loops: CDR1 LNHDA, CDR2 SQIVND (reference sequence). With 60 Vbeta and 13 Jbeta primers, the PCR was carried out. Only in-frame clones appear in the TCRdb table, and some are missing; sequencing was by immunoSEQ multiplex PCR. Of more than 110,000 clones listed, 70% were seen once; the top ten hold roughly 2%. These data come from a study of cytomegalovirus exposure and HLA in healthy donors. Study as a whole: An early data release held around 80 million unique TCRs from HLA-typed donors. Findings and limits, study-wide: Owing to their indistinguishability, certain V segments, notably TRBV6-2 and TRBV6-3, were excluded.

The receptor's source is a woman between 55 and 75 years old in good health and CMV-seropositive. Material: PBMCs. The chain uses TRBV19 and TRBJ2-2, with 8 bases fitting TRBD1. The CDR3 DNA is TGTGCCAGTAGTACAGGGGGCAGGACCGGGGAGCTGTTTTTT. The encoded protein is CASSTGGRTGELFF.